These 23 T cell receptor beta chains were sequenced from one sample in a study of beta chain features in type 1 diabetes (dated 2018 in TCRdb). Overall results and qualifications from the work: A moderate but significant shortening of TCRB CDR3 length was observed in type 1 diabetes patients in all four CD4+ subsets.

Libraries were prepared through the immunoSEQ multiplex PCR assay. The entire isolated RNA was reverse transcribed using the High Capacity cDNA Reverse Transcription Kit, and thus expressed TCRB transcripts were sequenced. The table comes from immuneACCESS by way of TCRdb, which keeps in-frame sequences with V and J called. Part of the clones is missing from these tables; in studies checked, under half for an unresolved V gene and the rest for unknown reasons. The sample contains hundreds of thousands of clones, about 14% of them found a single time. The ten largest account for just under 0.04% of the sample. These receptors' antigens are unknown. Sequencing was done on a sample of naive CD4+ T cells from blood. The cell subset or site label, as the study defines it: true naive CD4+ T cells. The receptors stem from a man aged 18 to 35 with type 1 diabetes.

In regard to this clone: The junction and the germline gene differ at one end; a read error may be behind it. The gene calls are TRBV5-1 and TRBJ2-1, with TRBD2 identical over 8 bases. The V gene's germline CDR1 is SGHRS and CDR2 YFSETQ. The CDR3 runs 14 residues. CDR3 region: CASNGGRPGLESLF. For the CDR3, the DNA is TGCGCCAGCAATGGGGGGAGACCGGGACTAGAATCCCTCTTC.

Only a few counts were recorded for this clone. The V gene is TRBV7-9, the J gene TRBJ2-7; D remains unclear. There are 11 residues in the CDR3. V gave up 5 bases and J gave up 9 bases, with 11 bases separating them. From germline, CDR1 is SEHNR and CDR2 FQNEAQ (reference sequence). This CDR3 reads CASSTSSGQYF. The CDR3 DNA reads TGTGCCAGCAGCACCTCCTCAGGGCAGTACTTC.

The chain links TRBV5-1 to TRBJ2-3; D may be TRBD2 (5 bases). Per the germline V gene, CDR1 is SGHRS and CDR2 is YFSETQ. Trimming pared 1 base from V and 6 bases from J, leaving 9 bases between. The CDR3 runs 13 residues. The CDR3 DNA sequence: TGCGCCAGCAGCTTGATGTCGGGGGATACGCAGTATTTT. This codes for CASSLMSGDTQYF.

There are a few counts of this clone. The chain employs TRBV30 and TRBJ2-1; 9 bases match TRBD1. This CDR3 is built from 16 residues. With V trimmed by 1 base and J by 4 bases, 8 bases remained unmatched. Germline CDR1 and CDR2: GTSNPN and SVGIG (reference sequence). CDR3 sequence (DNA): TGTGCCTGGAGTGCTAACAGGGGGCGTTATTACAATGAGCAGTTCTTC. This translates into CAWSANRGRYYNEQFF.

About this clone: The same CDR3 also results from other DNA sequences found in this sample. This chain uses TRBV5-1 with TRBJ2-5, with no clear D. CDR1 is SGHRS and CDR2 is YFSETQ in the germline V gene. V was clipped by 0 bases and J by 5 bases, with 5 bases between them. CDR3 length: 12 amino acids. The CDR3 nucleotides are TGCGCCAGCAGCTTGGAGGCCGAGACCCAGTACTTC. Translated: CASSLEAETQYF.

The rearrangement links TRBV5-1 to TRBJ2-6, with TRBD2 identical over 8 bases. Germline V gene data show CDR1 as SGHRS and CDR2 as YFSETQ. Trimming at V came to 0 bases and at J to 4 bases, leaving 9 bases not matched to a gene. This CDR3 has 18 amino acids. The CDR3 DNA follows: TGCGCCAGCAGCTTGGAGGTTAGCGGGATTGACGGGGCCAACGTCCTGACTTTC. It is translated as CASSLEVSGIDGANVLTF.

Only a few counts were recorded for this clone. The V call is TRBV6-5, the J call TRBJ2-4; 8 nucleotides match TRBD2. Germline loops: CDR1 MNHEY, CDR2 SVGAGI. The CDR3 extends over 13 amino acids. CDR3 sequence reads: CACSGSLKNIQYF. CDR3 sequence (DNA): TGTGCTTGCAGCGGGAGCCTAAAAAACATTCAGTACTTC.

The table lists this clone with a few counts. The V gene is TRBV5-1, the J gene TRBJ2-1, with 9 bases identical to TRBD2. This CDR3 has 16 residues. In germline, CDR1 is SGHRS, CDR2 YFSETQ. Unmatched junction bases numbered 10, after V lost 4 bases and J lost 5 bases. The CDR3 sequence: CASSTGGTSTNNEQFF. CDR3 coding DNA: TGCGCCAGCAGCACCGGTGGGACTAGCACAAACAATGAGCAGTTCTTC.

V gene TRBV29-1 combines with J gene TRBJ1-1, with D perhaps TRBD1 (6 bases). V gave up 7 bases and J gave up 2 bases, with 11 bases separating them. The germline V gene has CDR1 SQVTM and CDR2 ANQGSEA. The length of the CDR3 is 12 residues. Written as DNA, the CDR3 is TGCAGCGGGGGGCATATTAACACTGAAGCTTTCTTT. Amino acids: CSGGHINTEAFF.

The rearrangement joins TRBV7-9 to TRBJ2-6; D is possibly TRBD2 (6 bases). There are 17 residues in the CDR3. V shed 6 bases and J shed 2 bases, with 17 bases lying between them. CDR1 and CDR2 (germline): SEHNR, FQNEAQ (reference sequence). The CDR3 DNA reads TGTGCCAGCAGGCCCCGGGACTCCCTGGCTGGGGCCAACGTCCTGACTTTC. This encodes CASRPRDSLAGANVLTF. The full variable domain, in which reference TRBV7-9 and TRBJ2-6 provide the parts outside the CDR3, is DTGVSQNPRHKITKRGQNVTFRCDPISEHNRLYWYRQTLGQGPEFLTYFQNEAQLEKSRLLSDRFSAERPKGSFSTLEIQRTEQGDSAMYLCASRPRDSLAGANVLTFGAGSRLTVL.

The chain uses TRBV14 and TRBJ1-2; D ambiguous. The V end lost 4 bases, the J end lost 4 bases, and 7 bases lay between the germline ends. Germline-derived CDR1 and CDR2 are SGHDN and FVKESK. The CDR3 contains 12 residues. Here the CDR3 DNA reads TGTGCCAGCAGCCGGGAGATCTATGGCTACACCTTC. Translated, it gives CASSREIYGYTF. Complete variable domain (other parts from reference TRBV14 and TRBJ1-2): EAGVTQFPSHSVIEKGQTVTLRCDPISGHDNLYWYRRVMGKEIKFLLHFVKESKQDESGMPNNRFLAERTGGTYSTLKVQPAELEDSGVYFCASSREIYGYTFGSGTRLTVV.

This clone was seen a handful of times. J is TRBJ2-7 and V is TRBV18, with D possibly TRBD2 on 5 matching bases. In germline, CDR1 is KGHSH, CDR2 LQKENI. The CDR3 has 13 amino acids. The V end was cut by 0 bases, the J end by 6 bases, with 9 bases between. The CDR3 region has the DNA TGTGCCAGCTCACCACCAGAAGGACTCGAGCAGTACTTC. Protein product: CASSPPEGLEQYF.

The sample holds a few counts of this clone. The V call is TRBV5-5, the J call TRBJ2-7; D may be TRBD2 (6 bases). The CDR3 is made up of 15 amino acids. Germline V gene lookup returns CDR1 SGHKS and CDR2 YYEKEE (reference sequence). Trimming removed 0 bases from V and 2 bases from J, with 12 bases in between. The CDR3 loop is CASSLASGEAYEQYF. The CDR3 nucleotides are TGTGCCAGCAGCTTGGCATCTGGGGAGGCCTACGAGCAGTACTTC.

The rearrangement joins TRBV21-1 to TRBJ1-1; the D call of TRBD1 is as the table states it, not checked on the DNA. TRBV21-1 is shown as a pseudogene. CDR3 length equals 15 residues. CDR3 region: CASSPIPGINTEAFF. The CDR3 DNA follows: TGTGCCAGCAGCCCTATACCAGGGATTAACACTGAAGCTTTCTTT.

The chain has TRBV4-3 and TRBJ2-3; TRBD2 might be the D (5 bases). The CDR3 consists of 17 residues. V lost 0 bases and J lost 1, with 14 bases in between. The germline V gene encodes CDR1 LGHNA and CDR2 YSLEER. CDR3: CASSQDLTDLGTDTQYF. CDR3 coding DNA: TGCGCCAGCAGCCAAGATCTGACGGACTTGGGCACAGATACGCAGTATTTT.

The rearrangement links TRBV9 to TRBJ2-7; TRBD1 matches at 12 bases. Unmatched junction bases numbered 4, after V lost 0 bases and J lost 6 bases. The germline gives CDR1 SGDLS, CDR2 YYNGEE. The CDR3 is 15 amino acids. CDR3 in DNA: TGTGCCAGCAGCGTAGCGGGGACAGGGGGCTCCGAGCAGTACTTC. It encodes CASSVAGTGGSEQYF.

This clone was counted only a few times. V gene TRBV29-1 combines with J gene TRBJ2-5; D might be TRBD1 or TRBD2, each matching 5 bases. V was cut by 4 bases and J by 5 bases, with 11 bases left in between. The CDR3 contains 12 residues. From germline, CDR1 is SQVTM and CDR2 ANQGSEA. The chain's CDR3 is CSVARGAETQYF. The CDR3 bases are TGCAGCGTTGCGAGGGGCGCGGAGACCCAGTACTTC.

This clone was seen a handful of times. The chain employs TRBV4-1 and TRBJ2-1; TRBD2 matches at 7 bases. The CDR3 runs to 17 residues. Germline V gene data show CDR1 as MGHRA and CDR2 as YSYEKL. Trimming cost V 1 base and J 6 bases; bases outside gene matches: 12. This CDR3 is CASSQGLLARQTNEQFF. The CDR3 DNA reads as TGCGCCAGCAGCCAAGGCCTACTAGCGAGACAGACCAATGAGCAGTTCTTC.

About this clone itself: The junction departs from the called germline gene at one end, perhaps through a read error. The chain uses TRBV2 and TRBJ2-3; 9 positions match TRBD1. The CDR3 consists of 16 residues. Germline CDR1 reads SNHLY; CDR2 reads FYNNEI. The CDR3, as DNA: TGTGCCAGCAGTCGCTCTTGGGACAGGGACACAAATACGCAGTATTTT. It encodes CASSRSWDRDTNTQYF.

The rearrangement joins TRBV14 to TRBJ1-2; D is unclear. The V and J ends lost 1 base and 8 bases respectively, with 14 bases between them. The CDR3 consists of 14 residues. Germline V lookup: CDR1 SGHDN, CDR2 FVKESK. The CDR3 DNA is TGTGCCAGCAGCCAAGCTGCAAGAATGGAGGGCTACACCTTC. Encoded protein: CASSQAARMEGYTF.

V gene TRBV4-1 combines with J gene TRBJ2-7, with 8 bases identical to TRBD2. The germline V gene encodes CDR1 MGHRA and CDR2 YSYEKL. The CDR3 length is 13 residues. Trimming cost V 6 bases and J 0 bases; bases outside gene matches: 1. The DNA for the CDR3 is TGCGCCAGCAGTAGCGGGACCTCCTACGAGCAGTACTTC. This codes for CASSSGTSYEQYF.

This clone was counted between two and nine times. The sample holds other DNA sequences that translate to the same CDR3. DNA for the CDR3: TGTGCCAGCTCACCTGGTCAGGGAGGCAATCAGCCCCAGCATTTT. As protein: CASSPGQGGNQPQHF. The chain links TRBV18 to TRBJ1-5, with D possibly matching TRBD1 (5 bases). Trimming removed 3 bases from V and 2 bases from J, with 11 bases in between. Germline lookup yields CDR1 KGHSH and CDR2 LQKENI. There are 15 residues in the CDR3.

Comment on this clone: At one end the junction does not follow the germline gene, possibly because of a read error. The rearrangement uses TRBV7-7 and TRBJ1-3; no firm D call. The CDR3 runs to 15 residues. The germline V gene encodes CDR1 SSHAT and CDR2 FNYEAQ (reference sequence). The CDR3 sequence is CASSQGPDHGNTIYF. CDR3 sequence (DNA): TGTGCTAGCAGCCAAGGGCCCGATCATGGAAACACCATATATTTT.